The rows below give T cell receptor beta chains drawn from one sample of a study of blood T cell repertoires in COVID-19. Clones were sequenced by immunoSEQ multiplex PCR, and TCRdb holds only the in-frame ones, with some missing. The sample has some 250,000 clones, about 89% seen once. Sequencing input: PBMCs or T cells enriched from blood (not recorded which). The source is a human donor in a cohort exposed to, infected with or recovered from COVID-19 (not recorded which). The donor label of this sample is uncertain. CDR3s include the opening cysteine and the closing phenylalanine or tryptophan. Each record gives: V gene, D gene, J gene, CDR3 protein. A D gene is named only where the DNA matches it firmly.

TRBV19	TRBD2	TRBJ2-2	CASSIGTGGDVGELFF
TRBV29-1	TRBD1	TRBJ1-2	CSVGPGGFYGYTF
TRBV6-6	TRBD1	TRBJ2-2	CAIRGQGAVGELFF
TRBV5-4	-	TRBJ2-1	CASSLGESSYNEQFF
TRBV5-4	TRBD1	TRBJ1-2	CASSSGTGARGYTF
TRBV19	-	TRBJ2-7	CASMGPESYEQYF
TRBV5-4	TRBD1	TRBJ1-3	CASSLEGTGGVRSGNTIYF
TRBV7-8	-	TRBJ1-4	CASSLHRDNEKLFF
TRBV9	-	TRBJ1-6	CASSVSPGPPNSPLHF
TRBV11-3	TRBD1	TRBJ2-7	CASSLPRQGAREQYF
TRBV18	TRBD1	TRBJ1-1	CASSPLQGTAFF
TRBV7-3	TRBD1	TRBJ2-3	CASSLKGAFGTGGDTQYF
TRBV5-6	TRBD2	TRBJ2-7	CASSLGSSGGAYEQYF
TRBV19	-	TRBJ2-1	CASSTGRYNEQFF
TRBV9	-	TRBJ2-7	CASSVVGGSYEQYF
TRBV30	TRBD1	TRBJ2-5	CAGQGEETQYF
TRBV7-2	TRBD1	TRBJ2-1	CASSLETGVNEQFF
TRBV10-2	TRBD1	TRBJ1-1	CASSESTTGSTTEAFF
TRBV29-1	-	TRBJ1-4	CSVGGEGFGEKLFF